This TCR beta chain was recovered during a study of shared clonotypes between healthy human individuals. This clone appeared once. Profiled with immunoSEQ multiplex PCR; TCRdb holds only in-frame clones, not every one. The sample has about 110,000 clones, about 71% seen once. The CDR3 has 19 residues. The ends lost 0 bases at V and 1 base at J; junction bases unmatched: 6. CDR1 is SEHNR and CDR2 is FQNEAQ in the germline V gene (reference sequence). The rearrangement joins TRBV7-9 to TRBJ2-1; TRBD2 matches 13 bases. The TCR comes from a woman in her thirties in good health. The source material was memory CD8+ T cells sorted from blood. Subset here: CD45RO+ cells pooled with CCR7-negative TemRA cells. CDR3 residues: CASSLASRLAGGSYNEQFF. The DNA of the CDR3 is TGTGCCAGCAGCTTAGCCTCGAGACTAGCGGGAGGTTCCTACAATGAGCAGTTCTTC. Based on the CDR3 plus reference TRBV7-9 and TRBJ2-1, the full variable domain is DTGVSQNPRHKITKRGQNVTFRCDPISEHNRLYWYRQTLGQGPEFLTYFQNEAQLEKSRLLSDRFSAERPKGSFSTLEIQRTEQGDSAMYLCASSLASRLAGGSYNEQFFGPGTRLTVL.